This T cell receptor (beta chain) was observed in a study of T cell responses to AZD1222 COVID-19 vaccine. General study results and limits: Once two AZD1222 doses were given, Spike-specific TCR breadth and depth went up.

Comment on this clone: Its antigen is still unknown.

Repertoires were generated with immunoSEQ multiplex PCR, while TCRdb's copy carries only in-frame clones and drops some. The data show 100,000 or so clones, around nine tenths seen once. Sample: peripheral blood, taken on day 0 of AZD1222 vaccination. The TCR sequence derives from an adult in good health.

The chain's CDR3 is CATSDLRGQGYNEQFF. The CDR3 nucleotides read TGTGCCACCAGTGATTTGCGGGGACAGGGCTACAATGAGCAGTTCTTC. The chain joins TRBV24-1 to TRBJ2-1, with 9 bases identical to TRBD1. The V gene's germline CDR1 is KGHDR and CDR2 SFDVKD. This CDR3 contains 16 residues. V gave up 0 bases and J gave up 3 bases; unmatched junction bases: 2.